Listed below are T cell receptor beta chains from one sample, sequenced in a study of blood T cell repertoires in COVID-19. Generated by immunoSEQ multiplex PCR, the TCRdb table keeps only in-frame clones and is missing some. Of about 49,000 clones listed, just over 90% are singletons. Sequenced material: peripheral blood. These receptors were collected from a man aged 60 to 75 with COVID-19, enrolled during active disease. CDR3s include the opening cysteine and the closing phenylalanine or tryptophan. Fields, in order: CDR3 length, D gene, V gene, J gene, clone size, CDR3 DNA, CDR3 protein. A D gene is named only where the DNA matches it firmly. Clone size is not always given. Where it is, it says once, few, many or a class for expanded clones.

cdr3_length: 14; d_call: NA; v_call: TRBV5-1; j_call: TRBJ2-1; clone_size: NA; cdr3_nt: TGCGCCAGCAGCATGGGGGAGATCGGCAATGAGCAGTTCTTC; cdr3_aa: CASSMGEIGNEQFF
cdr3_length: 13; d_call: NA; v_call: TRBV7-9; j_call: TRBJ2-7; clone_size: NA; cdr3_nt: TGTGCCAGCAGCTTTGGAAGTGCTGAGGCCGGAGTCTTC; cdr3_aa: CASSFGSAEAGVF
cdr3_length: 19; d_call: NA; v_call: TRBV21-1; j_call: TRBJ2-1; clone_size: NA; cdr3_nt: TGTGCCAGCAGCAAAGGGGACATTAAGCTAGGGAGCTCCTACAATGAGCAGTTCTTC; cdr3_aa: CASSKGDIKLGSSYNEQFF
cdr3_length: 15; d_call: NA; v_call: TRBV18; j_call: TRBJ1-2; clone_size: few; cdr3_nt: TGTGCCAGCTCACCTCAGGGTCGGACAGACTATGGCTACACCTTC; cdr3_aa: CASSPQGRTDYGYTF
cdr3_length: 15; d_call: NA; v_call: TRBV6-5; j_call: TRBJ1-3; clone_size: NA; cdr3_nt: TGTGCCAGCAGTTACTCACGCACACCTGGAAACACCATATATTTT; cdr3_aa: CASSYSRTPGNTIYF
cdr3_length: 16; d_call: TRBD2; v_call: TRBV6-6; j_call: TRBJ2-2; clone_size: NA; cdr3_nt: TGTGCCAGCAGCCCGCGGGGGGCCGCGAACACCGGGGAGCTGTTTTTT; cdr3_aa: CASSPRGAANTGELFF
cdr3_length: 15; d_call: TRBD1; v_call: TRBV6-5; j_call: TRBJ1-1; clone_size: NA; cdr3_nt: TGTGCCAGCAGTTACAGCCCACAGGGGGATACTGAAGCTTTCTTT; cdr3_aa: CASSYSPQGDTEAFF
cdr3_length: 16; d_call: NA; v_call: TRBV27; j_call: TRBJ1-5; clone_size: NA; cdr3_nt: TGTGCCAGCAGGCTGACAAACCTCGGAAGCAATCAGCCCCAGCATTTT; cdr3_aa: CASRLTNLGSNQPQHF
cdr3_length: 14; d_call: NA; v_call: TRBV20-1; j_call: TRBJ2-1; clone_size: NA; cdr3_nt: TGCAGTGCTAGTTACAGGGGGGGGTACAATGAGCAGTTCTTC; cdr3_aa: CSASYRGGYNEQFF
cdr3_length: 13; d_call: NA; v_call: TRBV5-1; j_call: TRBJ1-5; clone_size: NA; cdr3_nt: TGCGCCAGCAGCTTGGAGGGGCTTCAGCCCCAGCATTTT; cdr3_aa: CASSLEGLQPQHF
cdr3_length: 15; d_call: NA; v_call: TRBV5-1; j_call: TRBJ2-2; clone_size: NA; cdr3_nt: TGCGCCAGCAGCCTGGGGCCTCCCCGGGCCGGGGAGCTGTTTTTT; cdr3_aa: CASSLGPPRAGELFF
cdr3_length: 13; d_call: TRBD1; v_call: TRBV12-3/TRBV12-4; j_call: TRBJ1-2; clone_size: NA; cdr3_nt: TGTGCCAGCAGTACACAGGGGATCTATGGCTACACCTTC; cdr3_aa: CASSTQGIYGYTF
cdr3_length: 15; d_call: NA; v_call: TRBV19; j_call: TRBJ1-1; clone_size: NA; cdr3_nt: TGTGCCAGTAGTATAGGCGGACAGTCGAACACTGAAGCTTTCTTT; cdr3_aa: CASSIGGQSNTEAFF
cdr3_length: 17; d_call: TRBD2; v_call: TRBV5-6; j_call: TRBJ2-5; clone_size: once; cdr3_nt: TGTGCCAGCAGCTTGTCCCGACTAGCCCAGTACCAAGAGACCCAGTACTTC; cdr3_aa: CASSLSRLAQYQETQYF
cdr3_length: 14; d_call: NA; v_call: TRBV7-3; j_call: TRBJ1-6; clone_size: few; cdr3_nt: TGTGCCAGCAGCTTACTAGGGGATGATTCACCCCTCCACTTT; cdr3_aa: CASSLLGDDSPLHF
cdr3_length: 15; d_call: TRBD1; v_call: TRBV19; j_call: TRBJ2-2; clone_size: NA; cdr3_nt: TGTGCCAGTAGCCGGGGGCCACAGGGGGCCGGGGAGCTGTTTTTT; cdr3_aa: CASSRGPQGAGELFF